One sample yielded the 24 T cell receptor beta chains listed below, sequenced in a study of blood T cell repertoires in COVID-19. The data were produced by immunoSEQ multiplex PCR, yet TCRdb's version contains in-frame clones alone and is incomplete. The repertoire holds approximately 130,000 clones, roughly three quarters seen once, with about a fifth in the top ten. The sample taken for sequencing was peripheral blood. The receptors were gathered from a man aged 80 or over with acute or convalescent COVID-19.

This clone occurred many times. This chain joins TRBV18 and TRBJ2-7; 7 bases match TRBD1. The V gene end was trimmed by 2 bases and the J gene end by 6 bases; junction bases not matched to a gene: 10. CDR1 is KGHSH, CDR2 LQKENI, per germline. The CDR3 is 15 amino acids. CDR3 bases: TGTGCCAGCTCACCATTAGGGGGCAGGTTGAGCGAGCAGTACTTC. Amino acids: CASSPLGGRLSEQYF.

J is TRBJ1-5 and V is TRBV28, with D unresolved. V lost 6 bases, J lost 2 bases, and 17 bases lay in between. The CDR3 is made up of 16 amino acids. Germline CDR1 MDHEN, CDR2 SYDVKM. CDR3 DNA sequence: TGTGCCAGCAGCGGGTGGAGGGATACAGGCAATCAGCCCCAGCATTTT. Protein product: CASSGWRDTGNQPQHF.

The V call is TRBV24-1, the J call TRBJ1-1; D is possibly TRBD1 (5 bases). Germline V gene data show CDR1 as KGHDR and CDR2 as SFDVKD. Trimming cost V 6 bases and J 2 bases, with 12 bases left between them. The CDR3 runs 14 residues. The CDR3, as DNA: TGTGCCACCAGTCCGTCGGGGGTTAACACTGAAGCTTTCTTT. Its protein is CATSPSGVNTEAFF.

The chain couples TRBV14 to TRBJ2-3, with unresolved D. V was trimmed by 1 base and J by 7 bases, leaving 6 bases between them. Germline V CDR1 and CDR2: SGHDN, FVKESK. The CDR3 has 12 residues. The CDR3 DNA follows: TGTGCCAGCAGCCAAGCAGGATATACGCAGTATTTT. It yields the protein CASSQAGYTQYF.

V gene TRBV5-4 combines with J gene TRBJ1-1; D is undetermined. Germline CDR1 is SGHNT and CDR2 is YYREEE (reference sequence). This CDR3 region has 13 residues. V lost 0 bases and J lost 4, with 7 bases in between. This CDR3 is CASSLDTITEAFF. As DNA, the CDR3 is TGTGCCAGCAGCTTGGACACTATCACTGAAGCTTTCTTT.

This clone is labeled as medium-sized. A junction boundary mismatches the germline segment, possibly from a read error. This chain connects TRBV5-1 to TRBJ2-1; 9 nucleotides line up with TRBD2. CDR3 length: 16 residues. CDR1 SGHRS and CDR2 YFSETQ come from the germline V gene. This chain's CDR3 is CARSLEGGGALGSRFF. As DNA, the CDR3 is TGCGCCCGCAGCTTGGAGGGCGGGGGGGCGTTGGGGAGCCGGTTCTTC.

This clone was recorded at least ten times. The chain has TRBV7-9 and TRBJ2-7, with 10 positions matching TRBD1. CDR1 is SEHNR, CDR2 FQNEAQ, per germline (reference sequence). The CDR3 totals 15 residues. V was pared by 0 bases and J by 2 bases, with 1 base of the junction left unmatched. DNA of the CDR3: TGTGCCAGCAGCTTAGCCGGGACAGGGGCCTACGAGCAGTACTTC. This codes for CASSLAGTGAYEQYF.

V and J are TRBV3-1 (or the pseudogene TRBV3-2) and TRBJ2-3, with 7 bases aligning to TRBD1. Germline V gene data show CDR1 as LGHDT and CDR2 as YNNKEL (reference sequence). The CDR3 runs to 15 residues. Trimming removed 5 bases from V and 2 bases from J; junction bases left unmatched: 7. The CDR3 bases are TGTGCCAGCAGCGTCCGGGACAGACCCACAGATACGCAGTATTTT. Encoded protein: CASSVRDRPTDTQYF.

The V call is TRBV6-2 or TRBV6-3, the J call TRBJ1-5, with TRBD1 identical over 7 bases. The CDR3 sequence is 17 residues long. Germline V gene sequence: CDR1 MNHEY, CDR2 SVGEGT. V lost 4 bases and J lost 3; bases outside the gene matches: 12. CDR3 nucleotides: TGTGCCAGCAGTTCCCGACAGGGTACGGATGCCAATCAGCCCCAGCATTTT. Residues: CASSSRQGTDANQPQHF.

This clone was observed a few times. This rearrangement joins TRBV2 to TRBJ1-5, with D possibly being TRBD1 (6 bases). The CDR3 contains 12 residues. Germline assignment: CDR1 SNHLY and CDR2 FYNNEI. V lost 8 bases and J lost 6, with 11 bases in between. The CDR3 DNA is TGTGCCAGCGGTGGGGGCGGTCAGCCCCAGCATTTT. Protein product: CASGGGGQPQHF.

The rearrangement joins TRBV14 to TRBJ2-4; D uncertain. The CDR3 consists of 12 residues. The ends were cut back, 1 base at V and 10 bases at J, with 8 bases in the middle. Germline loops: CDR1 SGHDN, CDR2 FVKESK. CDR3 sequence: CASSQASGIQYF. Written as DNA, the CDR3 is TGTGCCAGCAGCCAAGCCTCGGGTATTCAGTACTTC.

The rearrangement uses TRBV15 and TRBJ2-6; 12 nucleotides align to TRBD2. The CDR3 is 21 amino acids. Losses at the gene ends were 2 bases for V and 1 base for J; bases not matched to a gene: 12. CDR1 is LNHNV and CDR2 is YYDKDF in the germline V gene (reference sequence). The CDR3 DNA follows: TGTGCCACCAGCAGATTAGAAGCCCTAGCGGGGGGGCTTTCTGGGGCCAACGTCCTGACTTTC. This encodes CATSRLEALAGGLSGANVLTF.

This clone was found a few times. The chain recombines TRBV19 with TRBJ1-2, with no clear D. V lost 5 bases and J 4 bases, leaving 14 bases between the germline ends. Germline V gene data show CDR1 as LNHDA and CDR2 as SQIVND (reference sequence). The CDR3 runs to 14 residues. Here the CDR3 reads CASSATGIPYGYTF. The CDR3 DNA follows: TGTGCCAGTAGTGCCACCGGGATCCCCTATGGCTACACCTTC.

This clone appeared a few times. This sequence joins TRBV5-6 and TRBJ2-7; tentatively, D is TRBD1 (6 bases). The CDR3 is 15 residues long. The germline V gene has CDR1 SGHDT and CDR2 YYEEEE. V lost 2 bases and J lost 2, with 14 bases in between. DNA for the CDR3: TGTGCCAGCAGCTTAAGGGGGACAATCGCCTACGAGCAGTACTTC. Residues: CASSLRGTIAYEQYF.

The chain recombines TRBV2 with TRBJ1-2, with D possibly matching TRBD1 (5 bases). Germline CDR1 SNHLY, CDR2 FYNNEI. The length of the CDR3 is 13 residues. Trimming pared 6 bases from V and 3 bases from J, leaving 11 bases between. The CDR3 spells CASSQQEDYGYTF. The CDR3 DNA follows: TGTGCCAGCAGCCAACAGGAAGACTATGGCTACACCTTC.

The genes are TRBV20-1 and TRBJ2-4; 8 nucleotides line up with TRBD1. With 3 bases clipped from V and 0 bases from J, the junction kept 4 bases outside the gene matches. The CDR3 totals 15 residues. CDR1 is DFQATT, CDR2 SNEGSKA, per germline (reference sequence). The CDR3 loop is CSASGQGLAKNIQYF. CDR3 in DNA: TGCAGTGCTAGTGGACAGGGCCTAGCCAAAAACATTCAGTACTTC.

This clone was detected a few times. This chain joins TRBV19 and TRBJ1-5; 8 bases fit TRBD1. J lost 3 bases, V lost 4 bases, and 8 bases had no gene match. The CDR3 is 16 amino acids. CDR1 is LNHDA, CDR2 SQIVND, per germline (reference sequence). The CDR3 coding sequence is TGTGCCAGTAGTACCAGGGGGCGCGGAAACAATCAGCCCCAGCATTTT. Protein sequence: CASSTRGRGNNQPQHF.

This clone turned up a few times. This chain uses TRBV6-5 with TRBJ1-5; 7 positions agree with TRBD1. Germline CDR1 and CDR2: MNHEY and SVGAGI. V lost 11 bases, J lost 7 bases, and 11 bases stayed unmatched. CDR3 length equals 13 residues. CDR3 sequence reads: CASREGAYQPQHF. Here the CDR3 DNA reads TGTGCCTCCCGAGAGGGGGCGTACCAGCCCCAGCATTTT.

This clone was observed a handful of times. The chain recombines TRBV15 with TRBJ2-5, with D perhaps matching TRBD1 (6 bases). Trimming pared 0 bases from V and 9 bases from J, leaving 23 bases between. Germline values: CDR1 LNHNV, CDR2 YYDKDF (reference sequence). The CDR3 loop spans 17 amino acids. CDR3 loop: CATSRESAGAPLRAQYF. DNA of the CDR3: TGTGCCACCAGCAGAGAATCGGCAGGGGCCCCTCTTCGAGCCCAGTACTTC.

In this sample, this clone turned up once. V usage is TRBV11-2 and J usage is TRBJ1-6; D call uncertain. CDR1 and CDR2 (germline): SGHAT, FQNNGV. Trimming stripped 1 base from V and 16 bases from J, with 14 bases between. This CDR3 has 13 amino acids. Here the CDR3 DNA reads TGTGCCAGCAGCTTAGCCCCGTCCGGGGATCTCCACTTT. Translating gives CASSLAPSGDLHF.

This chain links TRBV3-1 (or the pseudogene TRBV3-2) with TRBJ2-1; TRBD2 matches at 13 bases. J gave up 8 bases and V 4 bases, and 8 bases lay outside the gene matches. Germline loops: CDR1 LGHDT, CDR2 YNNKEL (reference sequence). The CDR3 has 16 residues. CDR3 in amino acids: CASSPLTSGGAYEQFF. CDR3 nucleotide sequence: TGTGCCAGCAGCCCCCTTACTAGCGGGGGGGCTTATGAGCAGTTCTTC.

The chain links TRBV19 to TRBJ2-7, with 7 bases that match TRBD2. Unmatched junction bases numbered 3, after V lost 4 bases and J lost 0 bases. The CDR3 covers 14 residues. The V gene's germline CDR1 is LNHDA and CDR2 SQIVND (reference sequence). The CDR3, as DNA: TGTGCCAGTAGTACGGGGGGTGCCTCCTACGAGCAGTACTTC. Its translation is CASSTGGASYEQYF.

This clone showed up just once. The chain links TRBV30 to TRBJ2-5; TRBD2 aligns across 12 bases. This CDR3 contains 16 residues. Germline assignment: CDR1 GTSNPN and CDR2 SVGIG (reference sequence). Trimming took 4 bases from V and 3 from J; bases not matched to a gene: 9. The CDR3 DNA is TGTGCCTGGAACTCGCTAGCGGGGGGGCTGAAAGAGACCCAGTACTTC. Protein: CAWNSLAGGLKETQYF.

V and J are TRBV13 and TRBJ2-7; D possibly corresponds to TRBD2 (5 bases). This CDR3 region has 15 residues. The V and J ends lost 3 bases and 0 bases respectively, with 12 bases between them. The germline V gene has CDR1 PRHDT and CDR2 FYEKMQ (reference sequence). CDR3 coding DNA: TGTGCCAGCAGCTTTGACGGGGATAACTCCTACGAGCAGTACTTC. Translating gives CASSFDGDNSYEQYF. Full variable domain (remainder filled in from reference TRBV13 and TRBJ2-7): AAGVIQSPRHLIKEKRETATLKCYPIPRHDTVYWYQQGPGQDPQFLISFYEKMQSDKGSIPDRFSAQQFSDYHSELNMSSLELGDSALYFCASSFDGDNSYEQYFGPGTRLTVT.